This T cell receptor beta chain was profiled in a study of T cells in Graves' hyperthyroidism and ophthalmopathy. Findings of the study overall: Among clonotypes expanded in thyroid above 0.001, most were also found in blood. Patients with ophthalmopathy were separated from those with stable hyperthyroidism by a 13 V-J model.

This clonotype was seen repeatedly, ten times or more. Its antigen is not known. Diagnoses used clinical symptoms, serum thyroxine and TRAb, thyroid ultrasound and orbital computed tomography. The germline V and J ends were trimmed by 3 bases and 0 bases, with 15 bases remaining between them. From germline, CDR1 is GTSNPN and CDR2 SVGIG (reference sequence). The CDR3 has 16 amino acids. Regions amplified from RNA transcripts were the TCR beta CDR3 regions. When the TCR CDR3 underwent first-round RT-PCR, the HTBI primer set was used. TCRdb recomputed calls from the multiplex PCR reads with MiXCR, one row per CDR3 protein. The table shows 500,000 to 650,000 distinct CDR3 sequences, with around 15% occurring only once.

The V call is TRBV30, the J call TRBJ2-4, with D tentatively TRBD1 or TRBD2 (5 bases each). Sequenced sample: blood. The source is a woman aged 45 to 65 with Graves' ophthalmopathy. The CDR3 DNA follows: TGTGCCTGGAGAGGTGGCCGGGACCGAGCCAAAAACATTCAGTACTTC. It translates to CAWRGGRDRAKNIQYF. Using reference TRBV30 and TRBJ2-4 for the parts outside the CDR3, the full variable domain is SQTIHQWPATLVQPVGSPLSLECTVEGTSNPNLYWYRQAAGRGLQLLFYSVGIGQISSEVPQNLSASRPQDRQFILSSKKLLLSDSGFYLCAWRGGRDRAKNIQYFGAGTRLSVL.